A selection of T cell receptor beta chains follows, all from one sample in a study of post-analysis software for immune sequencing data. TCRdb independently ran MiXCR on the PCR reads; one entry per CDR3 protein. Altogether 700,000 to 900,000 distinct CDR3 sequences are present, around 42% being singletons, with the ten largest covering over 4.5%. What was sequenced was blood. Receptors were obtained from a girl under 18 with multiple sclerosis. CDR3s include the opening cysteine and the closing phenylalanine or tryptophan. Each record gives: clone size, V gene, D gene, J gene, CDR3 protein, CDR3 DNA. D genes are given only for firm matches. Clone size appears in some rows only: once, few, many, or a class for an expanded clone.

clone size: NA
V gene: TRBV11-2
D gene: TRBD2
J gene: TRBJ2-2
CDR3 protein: CASSLRGLAGVRTERNTGERFF
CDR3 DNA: TGTGCCAGCAGCCTTAGGGGACTAGCGGGAGTCAGAACTGAGAGGAACACCGGGGAGCGGTTTTTT

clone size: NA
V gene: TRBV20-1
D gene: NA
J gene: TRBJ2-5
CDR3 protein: CSALTFQGETQYF
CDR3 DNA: TGCAGTGCCCTGACCTTTCAGGGAGAGACCCAGTACTTC

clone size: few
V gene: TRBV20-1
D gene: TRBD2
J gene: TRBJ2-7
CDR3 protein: CSARDLAGQHYEQYF
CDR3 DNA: TGCAGTGCTAGGGACCTAGCGGGACAACACTACGAGCAGTACTTC

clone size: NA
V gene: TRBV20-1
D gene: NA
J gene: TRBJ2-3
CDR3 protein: CSAKRGFDPQYF
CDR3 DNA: TGCAGTGCCAAGAGAGGGTTCGATCCGCAGTATTTT

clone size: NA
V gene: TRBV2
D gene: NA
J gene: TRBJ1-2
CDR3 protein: CASSPRGEGRAYGYTF
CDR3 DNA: TGTGCCAGCAGTCCTCGTGGTGAGGGGAGGGCCTATGGCTACACCTTC

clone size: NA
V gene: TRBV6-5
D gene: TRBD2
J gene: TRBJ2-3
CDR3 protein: CASSYSLAGTSTDTQYF
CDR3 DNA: TGTGCCAGCAGTTACTCGCTAGCGGGAACCAGCACAGATACGCAGTATTTT

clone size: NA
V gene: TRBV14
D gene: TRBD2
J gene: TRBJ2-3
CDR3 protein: CASSQDPLAGYTDTQYF
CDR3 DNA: TGTGCCAGCAGCCAAGATCCCCTAGCGGGGTACACAGATACGCAGTATTTT

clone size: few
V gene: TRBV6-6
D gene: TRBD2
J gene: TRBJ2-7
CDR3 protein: CASSLVLGEGYEQYF
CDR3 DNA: TGTGCCAGCAGTCTAGTATTGGGGGAGGGTTACGAGCAGTACTTC

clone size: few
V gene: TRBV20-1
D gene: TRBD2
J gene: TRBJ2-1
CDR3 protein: CSAKGTSLDEQFF
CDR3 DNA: TGCAGTGCTAAAGGGACTAGCTTAGATGAGCAGTTCTTC

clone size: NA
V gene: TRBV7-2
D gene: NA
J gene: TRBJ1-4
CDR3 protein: CASSLVRGPNEKLFF
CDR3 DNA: TGTGCCAGCAGCTTAGTCCGAGGACCTAATGAAAAACTGTTTTTT

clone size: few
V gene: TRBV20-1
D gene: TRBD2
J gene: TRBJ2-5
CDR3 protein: CSASPGTSRETQYF
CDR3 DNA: TGCAGTGCTAGTCCCGGGACTAGCAGGGAGACCCAGTACTTC

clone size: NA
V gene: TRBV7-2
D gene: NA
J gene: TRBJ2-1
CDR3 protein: CASSHGATTYNEQFF
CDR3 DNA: TGTGCCAGCAGCCACGGAGCGACTACCTACAATGAGCAGTTCTTC

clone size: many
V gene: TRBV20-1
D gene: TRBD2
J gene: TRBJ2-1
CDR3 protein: CSAIGRLAGGNEQFF
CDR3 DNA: TGCAGTGCCATCGGGAGGCTAGCGGGAGGCAATGAGCAGTTCTTC

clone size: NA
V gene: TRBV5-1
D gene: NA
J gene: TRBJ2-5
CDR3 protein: CANSHLAQYF
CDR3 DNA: TGCGCCAACTCCCACTTGGCCCAGTACTTC

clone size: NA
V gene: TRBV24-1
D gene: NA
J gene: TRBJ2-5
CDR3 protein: CATSDPQGYQETQYF
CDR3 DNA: TGTGCCACCAGTGATCCGCAAGGTTACCAAGAGACCCAGTACTTC

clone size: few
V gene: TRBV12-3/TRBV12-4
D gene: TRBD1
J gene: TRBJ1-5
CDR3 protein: CASSVAATGRHQPQHF
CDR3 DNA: TGTGCCAGCAGCGTGGCAGCGACAGGGAGGCATCAGCCCCAGCATTTT

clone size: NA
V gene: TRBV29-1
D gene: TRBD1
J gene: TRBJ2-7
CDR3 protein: CSVEGDREYEQYF
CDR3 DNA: TGCAGCGTTGAAGGGGACAGAGAATACGAGCAGTACTTC

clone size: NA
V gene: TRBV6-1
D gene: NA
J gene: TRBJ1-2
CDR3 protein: CATNRVGEGGYTF
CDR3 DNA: TGTGCCACAAACCGCGTTGGGGAAGGTGGCTACACCTTC

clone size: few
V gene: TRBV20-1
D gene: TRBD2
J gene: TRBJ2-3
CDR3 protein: CSASGLAGGVLNTQYF
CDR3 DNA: TGCAGTGCTAGCGGACTAGCGGGAGGGGTTCTTAATACGCAGTATTTT

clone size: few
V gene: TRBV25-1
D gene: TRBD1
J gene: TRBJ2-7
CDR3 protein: CASSERPSQGDNEQYF
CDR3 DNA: TGTGCCAGCAGTGAAAGGCCCTCGCAGGGGGACAACGAGCAGTACTTC

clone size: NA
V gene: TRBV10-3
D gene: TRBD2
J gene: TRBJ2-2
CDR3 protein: CAISTSGSNTGELFF
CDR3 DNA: TGTGCCATCAGCACTAGCGGGTCTAACACCGGGGAGCTGTTTTTT

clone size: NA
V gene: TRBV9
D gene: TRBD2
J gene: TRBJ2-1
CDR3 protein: CASGGGENRQFF
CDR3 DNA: TGTGCCAGCGGGGGGGGAGAAAATAGACAGTTCTTC

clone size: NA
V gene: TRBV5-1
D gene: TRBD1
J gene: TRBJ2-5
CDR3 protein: CASSLEDRGARETQYF
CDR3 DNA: TGCGCCAGCAGCTTGGAGGACAGGGGTGCCCGGGAGACCCAGTACTTC

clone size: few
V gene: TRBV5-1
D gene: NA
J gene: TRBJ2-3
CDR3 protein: CASSRQEGTDTQYF
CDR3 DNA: TGCGCCAGCAGCCGACAGGAGGGCACAGATACGCAGTATTTT

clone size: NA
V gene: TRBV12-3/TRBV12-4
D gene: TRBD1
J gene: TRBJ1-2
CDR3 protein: CASSPDRGFGYGYTF
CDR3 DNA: TGTGCCAGCAGTCCTGACAGGGGATTCGGCTATGGCTACACCTTC

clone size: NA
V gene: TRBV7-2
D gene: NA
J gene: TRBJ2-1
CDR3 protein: CASSAPGLAYNEQFF
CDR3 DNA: TGTGCCAGCAGCGCTCCGGGACTTGCCTACAATGAGCAGTTCTTC

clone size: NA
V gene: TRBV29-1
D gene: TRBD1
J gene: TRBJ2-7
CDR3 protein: CSGARSTGGEQYF
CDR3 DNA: TGCAGCGGTGCAAGATCGACAGGGGGCGAGCAGTACTTC

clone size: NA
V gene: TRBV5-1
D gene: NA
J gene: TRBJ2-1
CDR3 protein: CASSSLGVPYEQFF
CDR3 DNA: TGCGCCAGCAGCTCCCTCGGGGTTCCGTATGAGCAGTTCTTC

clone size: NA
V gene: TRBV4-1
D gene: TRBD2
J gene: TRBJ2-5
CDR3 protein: CASSQDLLAEGQETQYF
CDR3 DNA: TGCGCCAGCAGCCAAGATCTACTAGCGGAGGGCCAAGAGACCCAGTACTTC

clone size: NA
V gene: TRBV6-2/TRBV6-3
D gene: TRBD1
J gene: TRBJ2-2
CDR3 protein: CASSPTPAQRTGPYTGELFF
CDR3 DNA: TGTGCCAGCAGTCCGACCCCAGCACAAAGGACAGGACCATACACCGGGGAGCTGTTTTTT

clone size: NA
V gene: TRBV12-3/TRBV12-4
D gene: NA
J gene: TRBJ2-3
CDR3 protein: CASSRGGTISTDTQYF
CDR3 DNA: TGTGCCAGCAGCCGAGGTGGGACAATAAGCACAGATACGCAGTATTTT

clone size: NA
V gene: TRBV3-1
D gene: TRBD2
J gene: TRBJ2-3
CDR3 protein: CASSQGGSGRPLRADTQYF
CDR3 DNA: TGTGCCAGCAGCCAAGGAGGAAGCGGGAGGCCCCTCCGGGCAGATACGCAGTATTTT

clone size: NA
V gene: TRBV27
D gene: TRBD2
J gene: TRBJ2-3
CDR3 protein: CASSPGLAGLTDTQYF
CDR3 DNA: TGTGCCAGCAGTCCGGGACTAGCGGGGCTCACAGATACGCAGTATTTT